The clone carrying this TCR beta chain has just a few counts. Sequence at one end of the junction differs from germline and may be a read error. The CDR3 spans 14 residues. CDR1 and CDR2 from the germline V gene are LNHDA and SQIVND (reference sequence). This record belongs to a study of T cells after yellow fever vaccination. Turning to the study itself: For low cell numbers, libraries were made with SMART-Seq v4 Ultra Low Input.

The TCR cDNA carried a universal primer site and UMIs from 5'RACE template switching. TCRdb itself ran the 5' RACE reads through MiXCR, one entry per CDR3 protein. The profile shows about 400,000 distinct CDR3 sequences, 6% to 8% of them singletons. This chain joins TRBV19 and TRBJ2-1; D is ambiguous. This TCR came from a man younger than 40 who received the YFV17D yellow fever vaccine. The sequencing used PBMCs, collected 5 days after the yellow fever booster vaccination. The CDR3 protein is CASTGPGARNAQFF. The CDR3 nucleotides are TGTGCCAGTACTGGACCCGGAGCAAGAAATGCGCAGTTCTTC.